One and the same sample provided the 21 T cell receptor beta chains below, sequenced in a study of blood T cell repertoires in COVID-19. The assay was immunoSEQ multiplex PCR, and TCRdb's table has in-frame clones only and misses some. The sample includes roughly 200,000 clones, about 80% of them seen just once. The specimen sequenced was peripheral blood. The receptors originated from a man in his 60s with acute or convalescent COVID-19.

The rearrangement joins TRBV19 to TRBJ2-1, with a tentative D call TRBD1 (5 bases). The CDR3 totals 17 residues. Trimming pared 4 bases from V and 6 bases from J, leaving 22 bases between. The germline V gene encodes CDR1 LNHDA and CDR2 SQIVND (reference sequence). The CDR3 sequence: CASSTRHQGSTLNEQFF. The CDR3 coding sequence is TGTGCCAGTAGTACGCGCCACCAGGGTTCTACCCTCAATGAGCAGTTCTTC. The variable domain in full, with the rest retrieved from reference TRBV19 and TRBJ2-1, is DGGITQSPKYLFRKEGQNVTLSCEQNLNHDAMYWYRQDPGQGLRLIYYSQIVNDFQKGDIAEGYSVSREKKESFPLTVTSAQKNPTAFYLCASSTRHQGSTLNEQFFGPGTRLTVL.

This clone has only one observation. The chain is built from TRBV7-9 and TRBJ1-6, with 8 bases identical to TRBD1. The CDR3 length is 15 residues. The ends lost 5 bases at V and 6 bases at J; junction bases unmatched: 6. The germline V gene has CDR1 SEHNR and CDR2 FQNEAQ (reference sequence). CDR3 sequence: CASSPTDRGNSPLHF. The CDR3 bases are TGTGCCAGCAGCCCGACTGACAGGGGTAATTCACCCCTCCACTTT.

This clone has only a few counts. J is TRBJ2-1 and V is TRBV7-2; D perhaps matches TRBD2 (5 bases). In germline, CDR1 is SGHTA, CDR2 FQGNSA. CDR3 length: 15 residues. The V gene lost 1 base and the J gene lost 4 bases, with 11 bases spanning the gap. The CDR3 loop reads CASSLDRTGYNEQFF. The CDR3 DNA reads as TGTGCCAGCAGCTTAGATAGAACGGGGTACAATGAGCAGTTCTTC.

The chain has TRBV5-1 and TRBJ2-7; tentatively, D is TRBD1 (6 bases). The CDR3 spans 15 residues. Germline lookup yields CDR1 SGHRS and CDR2 YFSETQ. The V and J ends lost 4 bases and 2 bases respectively, with 16 bases between them. The DNA of the CDR3 is TGCGCCAGCAGCCCGACGACAGGCTCTCCCTACGAGCAGTACTTC. It encodes CASSPTTGSPYEQYF.

CDR3 sequence: CASSRHRGSGANVLTF. CDR3 nucleotides: TGTGCCAGCAGCCGTCACCGGGGCTCTGGGGCCAACGTCCTGACTTTC. This chain uses TRBV3-1 (or the pseudogene TRBV3-2) with TRBJ2-6; possible D gene TRBD2, 5 bases. Germline V gene lookup returns CDR1 LGHDT and CDR2 YNNKEL (reference sequence). The ends were cut back, 4 bases at V and 0 bases at J, with 10 bases in the middle. This CDR3 has 16 amino acids.

The chain combines TRBV2 with TRBJ2-1; 9 bases line up with TRBD2. The CDR3 is 14 residues long. Germline V gives CDR1 SNHLY, CDR2 FYNNEI. V gave up 9 bases and J gave up 0 bases; unmatched junction bases: 3. CDR3 loop: CASLAGSSYNEQFF. In DNA, the CDR3 is TGTGCCAGTCTAGCGGGGTCCTCCTACAATGAGCAGTTCTTC.

The V call is TRBV18, the J call TRBJ2-3; 7 bases fit TRBD1. Germline trimming cut 6 bases from V and 0 bases from J; bases unmatched to any gene: 0. The CDR3 runs to 13 residues. Per germline, CDR1 KGHSH and CDR2 LQKENI. The CDR3 reads CASSGQSTDTQYF. CDR3 DNA: TGTGCCAGCTCGGGACAGAGCACAGATACGCAGTATTTT.

The chain links TRBV5-1 to TRBJ2-1, with D hard to call. Trimming removed 2 bases from V and 1 base from J, with 13 bases in between. This CDR3 is built from 16 residues. Germline-derived CDR1 and CDR2 are SGHRS and YFSETQ. CDR3 DNA sequence: TGCGCCAGCAGCTTAATTGTCGCAGGATCCTACAATGAGCAGTTCTTC. The encoded protein is CASSLIVAGSYNEQFF. Full variable domain (rest looked up from reference TRBV5-1 and TRBJ2-1): KAGVTQTPRYLIKTRGQQVTLSCSPISGHRSVSWYQQTPGQGLQFLFEYFSETQRNKGNFPGRFSGRQFSNSRSEMNVSTLELGDSALYLCASSLIVAGSYNEQFFGPGTRLTVL.

The CDR3 here is CASSLLPRGRDTQYF. The CDR3 DNA reads as TGTGCCAGCAGTTTACTTCCCAGGGGGCGCGATACGCAGTATTTT. V gene TRBV27 combines with J gene TRBJ2-3, with 8 positions matching TRBD1. This CDR3 spans 15 amino acids. Germline V gene data show CDR1 as MNHEY and CDR2 as SMNVEV (reference sequence). The trim removed 2 bases at V and 6 bases at J, leaving 7 bases unmatched.

The CDR3 protein is CSASDRTGDGPNYGYTF. The CDR3 DNA reads as TGCAGTGCTAGTGATCGGACAGGGGACGGACCTAACTATGGCTACACCTTC. This chain connects TRBV20-1 to TRBJ1-2, with TRBD1 matching over 9 bases. Looked up from germline, CDR1 is DFQATT and CDR2 is SNEGSKA (reference sequence). This CDR3 has 17 amino acids. Trimming cost V 3 bases and J 0 bases; bases outside gene matches: 11.

The chain employs TRBV24-1 and TRBJ1-2, with a possible D match to TRBD1 (5 bases). Germline V gene sequence: CDR1 KGHDR, CDR2 SFDVKD. CDR3 length equals 14 residues. V gave up 3 bases and J gave up 2 bases, with 9 bases separating them. CDR3 in DNA: TGTGCCACCAGTGATGCGGGGCCGAACTATGGCTACACCTTC. Translated: CATSDAGPNYGYTF.

The count of this clone is one. This chain links TRBV4-3 with TRBJ2-3; 8 bases align to TRBD2. This CDR3 is built from 18 residues. Germline V gene data show CDR1 as LGHNA and CDR2 as YSLEER. V lost 0 bases, J lost 0 bases, and 8 bases stayed unmatched. CDR3 residues: CASSQDVRRGASTDTQYF. The CDR3 region has the DNA TGCGCCAGCAGCCAAGACGTCCGGCGGGGGGCTAGCACAGATACGCAGTATTTT.

V and J are TRBV7-9 and TRBJ1-4, with 8 bases lining up with TRBD1. The germline V gene has CDR1 SEHNR and CDR2 FQNEAQ (reference sequence). With 5 bases clipped from V and 7 bases from J, the junction kept 12 bases outside the gene matches. The CDR3 is made up of 16 amino acids. This CDR3 reads CASSHGGRGPVEKLFF. The DNA for the CDR3 is TGTGCCAGCAGCCATGGGGGCAGGGGGCCTGTTGAAAAACTGTTTTTT.

The chain has TRBV19 and TRBJ1-2, with D uncertain. V was trimmed by 7 bases and J by 5 bases, leaving 14 bases between them. This CDR3 has 13 amino acids. From germline, CDR1 is LNHDA and CDR2 SQIVND (reference sequence). The CDR3 region has the DNA TGTGCCAGTACAGCTGCCTCGAGGTATGGCTACACCTTC. Its translation is CASTAASRYGYTF.

The rearrangement joins TRBV11-1 to TRBJ2-5, with TRBD2 matching 10 bases. This CDR3 contains 14 residues. After removal of 8 bases from V and 5 bases from J, the junction contained 8 bases not matched to a gene. The V gene's germline CDR1 is SGHAT and CDR2 FQDESV (reference sequence). CDR3 loop: CASRSGGARETQYF. The CDR3 DNA reads as TGTGCCAGCCGGAGCGGGGGGGCCAGGGAGACCCAGTACTTC. The entire variable domain, with the rest obtained from reference TRBV11-1 and TRBJ2-5, is as follows: EAEVAQSPRYKITEKSQAVAFWCDPISGHATLYWYRQILGQGPELLVQFQDESVVDDSQLPKDRFSAERLKGVDSTLKIQPAELGDSAMYLCASRSGGARETQYFGPGTRLLVL.

This clone has a handful of counts. The V call is TRBV20-1, the J call TRBJ1-2, with a possible D match to TRBD1 (5 bases). Per germline, CDR1 DFQATT and CDR2 SNEGSKA (reference sequence). The CDR3 spans 13 residues. Trimming removed 3 bases at V and 3 bases at J, with 11 bases between. CDR3 nucleotide sequence: TGCAGTGCTAGTCTCGGGGGGGACTATGGCTACACCTTC. Residues: CSASLGGDYGYTF.

A note on this clone: The sample carries other DNA sequences with the same CDR3. The rearrangement uses TRBV6-5 and TRBJ1-3; no firm D call. This CDR3 region has 14 residues. Germline lookup yields CDR1 MNHEY and CDR2 SVGAGI. The V end was cut by 0 bases, the J end by 4 bases, with 7 bases between. In DNA form, the CDR3 reads TGTGCCAGCAGTTACTCCGCGGGGGGAAACACCATATATTTT. It codes for CASSYSAGGNTIYF.

The chain carries TRBV3-1 (or the pseudogene TRBV3-2) and TRBJ1-5; TRBD1 might be the D (6 bases). The CDR3 is 15 amino acids. Germline V gives CDR1 LGHDT, CDR2 YNNKEL (reference sequence). V shed 0 bases and J shed 11 bases, with 17 bases lying between them. CDR3 residues: CASSQDAGGATAQHF. DNA of the CDR3: TGTGCCAGCAGCCAAGATGCGGGGGGGGCTACTGCCCAGCATTTT.

The gene calls are TRBV3-1 (or the pseudogene TRBV3-2) and TRBJ1-2; D gene uncertain. Trimming left V 2 bases short and J 8 bases short, with 6 bases between. Germline CDR1 and CDR2: LGHDT and YNNKEL (reference sequence). The CDR3 has 11 amino acids. The CDR3 protein is CASSQRGGYTF. The CDR3 region has the DNA TGTGCCAGCAGCCAAAGAGGCGGCTACACCTTC.

The rearrangement links TRBV10-3 to TRBJ1-1, with 8 bases that match TRBD1. Germline V CDR1 and CDR2: ENHRY, SYGVKD. CDR3 size: 14 residues. V dropped 6 bases and J dropped 5; count of bases not matched to a gene: 8. CDR3 amino acids: CAISTQTGGTEAFF. In nucleotides, the CDR3 is TGTGCCATCAGCACCCAAACAGGGGGGACTGAAGCTTTCTTT.

A single count supports this clone. This chain uses TRBV5-1 with TRBJ1-4, with 7 bases aligning to TRBD1. The trim removed 5 bases at V and 7 bases at J, leaving 14 bases unmatched. This CDR3 comprises 16 residues. Germline-derived CDR1 and CDR2 are SGHRS and YFSETQ. The CDR3: CASRPTGDPGGEKLFF. In DNA, the CDR3 is TGCGCCAGCAGGCCTACAGGGGACCCAGGGGGTGAAAAACTGTTTTTT.